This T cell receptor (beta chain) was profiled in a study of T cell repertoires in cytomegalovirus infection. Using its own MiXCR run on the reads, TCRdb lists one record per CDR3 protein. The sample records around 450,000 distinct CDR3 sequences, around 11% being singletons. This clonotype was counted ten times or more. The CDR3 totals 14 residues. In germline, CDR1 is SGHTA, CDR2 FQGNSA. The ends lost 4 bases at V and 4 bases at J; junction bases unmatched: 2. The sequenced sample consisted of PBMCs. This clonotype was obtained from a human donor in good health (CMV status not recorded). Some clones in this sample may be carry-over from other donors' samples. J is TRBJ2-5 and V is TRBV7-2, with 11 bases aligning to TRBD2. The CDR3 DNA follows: TGTGCCAGCAGCTATAGCGGGAGGGGAGAGACCCAGTACTTC. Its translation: CASSYSGRGETQYF.